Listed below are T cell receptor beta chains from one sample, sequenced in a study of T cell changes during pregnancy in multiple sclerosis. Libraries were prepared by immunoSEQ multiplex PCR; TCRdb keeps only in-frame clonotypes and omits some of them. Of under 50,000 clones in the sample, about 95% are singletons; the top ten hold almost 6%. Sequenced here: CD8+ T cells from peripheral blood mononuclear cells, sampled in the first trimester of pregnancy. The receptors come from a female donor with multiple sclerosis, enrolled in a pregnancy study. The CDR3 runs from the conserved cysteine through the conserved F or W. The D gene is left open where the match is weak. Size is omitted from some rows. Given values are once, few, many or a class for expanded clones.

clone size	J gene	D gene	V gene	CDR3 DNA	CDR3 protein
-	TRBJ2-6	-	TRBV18	TGTGCCAGCTCCCCTGGGAGCTCTGGGGCCAACGTCCTGACTTTC	CASSPGSSGANVLTF
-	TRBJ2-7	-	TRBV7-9	TGTGCCAGCAGCTTCCCCTCCACCGGTCAGGGGCCTTCTACGGAGCAGTACTTC	CASSFPSTGQGPSTEQYF
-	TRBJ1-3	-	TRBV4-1	TGCGCCAGCAGCCAAGAGGAGCGTTCTGGAAACACCATATATTTT	CASSQEERSGNTIYF
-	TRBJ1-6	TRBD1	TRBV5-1	TGCGCCAGCAGCTTGGGTAGGGACAGGGCGATAACACCCCTCCACTTT	CASSLGRDRAITPLHF
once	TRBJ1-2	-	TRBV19	TGTGCCAGTAGTCCGGGTTACGGCTATGGCTACACCTTC	CASSPGYGYGYTF
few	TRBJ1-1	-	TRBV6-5	TGTGCCAGCAGTTACTCCCCAGGAGGGAACACTGAAGCTTTCTTT	CASSYSPGGNTEAFF
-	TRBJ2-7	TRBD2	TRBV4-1	TGCGCCAGCAGTCCCCTAGCGGACCCCTACGAGCAGTACTTC	CASSPLADPYEQYF
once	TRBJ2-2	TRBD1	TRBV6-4	TGTGCCAGCAGTTCCGGGACAGGGGACACCGGGGAGCTGTTTTTT	CASSSGTGDTGELFF
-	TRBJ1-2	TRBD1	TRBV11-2	TGTGCCAGCAGCTTAGCCCAGGGGGATCGCTACACCTTC	CASSLAQGDRYTF
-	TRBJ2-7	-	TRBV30	TGTGCCTGGAGTGTAAACACCTACGAGCAGTACTTC	CAWSVNTYEQYF
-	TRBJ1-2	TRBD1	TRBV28	TGTGCCACCACACAGGGGTCCGATGGCTACACCTTC	CATTQGSDGYTF
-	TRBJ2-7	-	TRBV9	TGTGCCAGCAGCGTAGATGAGGGGGGGTACGAGCAGTACTTC	CASSVDEGGYEQYF
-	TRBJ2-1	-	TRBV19	TGTGCCAGTAGTATCTCCAGGGTGGATGAGCAGTTCTTC	CASSISRVDEQFF
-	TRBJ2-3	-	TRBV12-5	TGTGCTAGTGGTTTGACGGCGGGGCCAAGGGCGGATACGCAGTATTTT	CASGLTAGPRADTQYF
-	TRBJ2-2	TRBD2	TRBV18	TGTGCCAGCTCACCCGAAGCGGGAGTTAATCCCGGGGAGCTGTTTTTT	CASSPEAGVNPGELFF
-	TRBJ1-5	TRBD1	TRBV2	TGTGCCAGCAGTGAAGGGGACAGGGGGCTGCCCCAGCATTTT	CASSEGDRGLPQHF
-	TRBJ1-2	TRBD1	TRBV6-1	TGTGCCAGCAGTGAAGCGCGGGACAGGGGCCTTGGCTACACCTTC	CASSEARDRGLGYTF
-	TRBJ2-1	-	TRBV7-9	TGTGCCAGCATCCTGACCGGGAGAGGTTACAATGAGCAGTTCTTC	CASILTGRGYNEQFF
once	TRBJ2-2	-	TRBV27	TGTGCCAGCAGTTTCAGCGGGGAGCTGTTTTTT	CASSFSGELFF
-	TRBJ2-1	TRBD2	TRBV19	TGTGCCAGTAGTATAGCACTAGCGGGGACCTACAATGAGCAGTTCTTC	CASSIALAGTYNEQFF
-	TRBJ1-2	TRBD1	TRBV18	TGTGCCAGCTCACCCGGGACAGGGGGCTATGGCTACACCTTC	CASSPGTGGYGYTF
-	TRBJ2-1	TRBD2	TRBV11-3	TGTGCCAGCAGTGAGAGCCCGGGACTAGCGGATTACAATGAGCAGTTCTTC	CASSESPGLADYNEQFF
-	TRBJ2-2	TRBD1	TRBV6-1	TGTGCCAGCAGTGGGTCAGGGGGAAAGTCCGGGGAGCTGTTTTTT	CASSGSGGKSGELFF
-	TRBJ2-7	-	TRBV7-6	TGTGCCAGCAGCCCCGAGGCCGGCTACGAGCAGTACTTC	CASSPEAGYEQYF
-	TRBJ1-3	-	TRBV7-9	TGTGCCATCCCAGGGCCAACTGGAAACACCATATATTTT	CAIPGPTGNTIYF
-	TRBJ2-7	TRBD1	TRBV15	TGTGCCACCAGCGGCGGGACAGGGGGTTACGAGCAGTACTTC	CATSGGTGGYEQYF
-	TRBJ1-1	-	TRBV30	TGTGCCTGGAGTGTGGGGTCAGGGGAAGCTTTCTTT	CAWSVGSGEAFF
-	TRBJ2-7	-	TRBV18	TGTGCCAGCTCACCCCCCAGGGATGTCGGGTCCTACGAGCAGTACTTC	CASSPPRDVGSYEQYF
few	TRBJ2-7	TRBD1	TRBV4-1	TGCGCCAGCAGCCAAGAGAGCTCGGACAGGGGTTCCCACGAGCAGTACTTC	CASSQESSDRGSHEQYF
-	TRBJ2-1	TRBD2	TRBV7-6	TGTGCCAGCAGCTTAAGGACTAGCGGACCCTACAATGAGCAGTTCTTC	CASSLRTSGPYNEQFF
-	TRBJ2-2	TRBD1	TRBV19	TGTGCCAGTAGTATTAGTGGACAGGGGACCGGGGAGCTGTTTTTT	CASSISGQGTGELFF
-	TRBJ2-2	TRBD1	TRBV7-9	TGTGCCAGCAGCTCAACGGACAGGGGGGCCGGGGAGCTGTTTTTT	CASSSTDRGAGELFF
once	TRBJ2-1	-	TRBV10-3	TGTGCCATCAGTATAACCGGGACTAATGAGCAGTTCTTC	CAISITGTNEQFF
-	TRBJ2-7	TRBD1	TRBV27	TGTGCCAGCAGTTTATCGGCAGGGGGCCTGGGCGAGCAGTACTTC	CASSLSAGGLGEQYF
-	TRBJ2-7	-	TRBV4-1	TGCGCCAGCAGCCAGATTGCCGCGGTCGAGCAGTACTTC	CASSQIAAVEQYF
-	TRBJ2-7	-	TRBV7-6	TGTGCCAGCAGCTTATCAAAGGACTTCCCTTACGAGCAGTACTTC	CASSLSKDFPYEQYF
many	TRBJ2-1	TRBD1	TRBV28	TGTGCCAGCAGGGGGATGGACAGGGGGCGGGGGCAGTTCTTC	CASRGMDRGRGQFF
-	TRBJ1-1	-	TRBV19	TGTGCCAGTACCCCCCGGGGAAAGAACACTGAAGCTTTCTTT	CASTPRGKNTEAFF
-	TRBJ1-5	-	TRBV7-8	TGTGCCAGCAGCTTAGCCCGGACGGGATCTTCCAATCAGCCCCAGCATTTT	CASSLARTGSSNQPQHF
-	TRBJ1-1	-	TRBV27	TGTGCCAGCAGTTTATACGGTACCAACACTGAAGCTTTCTTT	CASSLYGTNTEAFF
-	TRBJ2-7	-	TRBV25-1	TGTGCCAGCAGTGTACAGGGATCCAGTTACGAGCAGTACTTC	CASSVQGSSYEQYF
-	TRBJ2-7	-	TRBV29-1	TGCAGCGTTGAAGTGGCGACTAGCTCCTACGAGCAGTACTTC	CSVEVATSSYEQYF
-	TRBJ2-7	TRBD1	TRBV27	TGTGCCAGCAGTTTACTGACCCCAGGGGGTTACGAGCAGTACTTC	CASSLLTPGGYEQYF
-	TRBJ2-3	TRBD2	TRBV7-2	TGTGCCAGCAGCTTCCTAGCGGGAGCCTCCGCGGATACGCAGTATTTT	CASSFLAGASADTQYF